The 14 T cell receptor beta chains in this list originate from one sample, sequenced in a study of STAT5B mutations in CD4+ large granular lymphocyte leukemia. Clones were read by immunoSEQ multiplex PCR, and TCRdb kept only the in-frame ones, dropping some. The sample shows more than 30,000 clones, approximately 69% of them seen only once. The material sequenced was CD4+ T cells from blood buffy coats. The receptors shown here come from a human donor in good health.

The chain has TRBV10-3 and TRBJ2-3, with 11 bases identical to TRBD2. The CDR3 has 17 amino acids. V was clipped by 5 bases and J by 0 bases; unmatched bases: 7. Germline V lookup: CDR1 ENHRY, CDR2 SYGVKD. The CDR3: CAISHGTSGGSTDTQYF. The CDR3 nucleotides are TGTGCCATCAGTCACGGTACTAGCGGGGGAAGCACAGATACGCAGTATTTT.

The chain uses TRBV5-1 and TRBJ2-5, with D maybe TRBD2 (7 bases). Trimming pared 2 bases from V and 4 bases from J, leaving 12 bases between. CDR3 length: 14 residues. The germline V gene has CDR1 SGHRS and CDR2 YFSETQ. CDR3 loop: CASSLRGGPETQYF. As DNA, the CDR3 is TGCGCCAGCAGCTTAAGGGGGGGGCCAGAGACCCAGTACTTC.

CDR3 coding DNA: TGTGCCAGCGTCCGCGGGGGGGCCTACAATGAGCAGTTCTTC. The encoded protein is CASVRGGAYNEQFF. This chain joins TRBV7-9 and TRBJ2-1; 9 positions agree with TRBD2. Trimming cost V 8 bases and J 2 bases; bases outside gene matches: 4. The CDR3 length is 14 residues. Germline V CDR1 and CDR2: SEHNR, FQNEAQ (reference sequence).

The chain uses TRBV7-9 and TRBJ1-2; 8 bases are shared with TRBD1. J lost 0 bases, V lost 5 bases, and 8 bases had no gene match. There are 16 residues in the CDR3. Per the germline V gene, CDR1 is SEHNR and CDR2 is FQNEAQ (reference sequence). CDR3 loop: CASSPTGGRANYGYTF. CDR3 DNA: TGTGCCAGCAGCCCAACAGGGGGGCGGGCTAACTATGGCTACACCTTC.

This chain uses TRBV5-1 with TRBJ1-1, with no clear D. The CDR3 has 14 residues. Germline CDR1 SGHRS, CDR2 YFSETQ. The V end was cut by 3 bases, the J end by 2 bases, with 11 bases between. The CDR3 nucleotides read TGCGCCAGCAGCTCAGTCGGCCTTAACACTGAAGCTTTCTTT. Protein sequence: CASSSVGLNTEAFF.

The J gene is TRBJ1-4, the V gene TRBV18; possibly TRBD1 for D (5 bases). V was trimmed by 11 bases and J by 4 bases, leaving 14 bases between them. The CDR3 is made up of 13 amino acids. Germline V gene data show CDR1 as KGHSH and CDR2 as LQKENI. CDR3 sequence (DNA): TGTGCCGCAGGCCGGGACGTTAATGAAAAACTGTTTTTT. Protein sequence: CAAGRDVNEKLFF.

CDR3 DNA: TGTGCCAGCCCGAAGGACAGGGAAGAGACCCAGTACTTC. Translating it yields CASPKDREETQYF. The gene calls are TRBV19 and TRBJ2-5; 8 bases are shared with TRBD1. Germline values: CDR1 LNHDA, CDR2 SQIVND (reference sequence). V gave up 9 bases and J gave up 3 bases; unmatched junction bases: 6. The CDR3 spans 13 residues.

The V gene is TRBV28, the J gene TRBJ2-3; D perhaps matches TRBD2 (5 bases). The CDR3 length is 16 residues. Germline values: CDR1 MDHEN, CDR2 SYDVKM. Between the trimmed V and J ends, which lost 4 bases and 0 bases, there was a span of 14 bases. DNA of the CDR3: TGTGCCAGCAGTTCCCCCAGCGGCGCTAGCACAGATACGCAGTATTTT. Translating gives CASSSPSGASTDTQYF.

The rearrangement uses TRBV7-2 and TRBJ2-3; 10 bases align to TRBD1. Per germline, CDR1 SGHTA and CDR2 FQGNSA. V was pared by 5 bases and J by 3 bases, with 11 bases of the junction left unmatched. This CDR3 has 17 residues. CDR3 sequence reads: CASSEAWGTGATDTQYF. In nucleotides, the CDR3 is TGTGCCAGCAGCGAAGCTTGGGGGACAGGGGCAACAGATACGCAGTATTTT.

This clone appeared a few times. The chain combines TRBV5-5 with TRBJ1-6; no clear D. Germline V CDR1 and CDR2: SGHKS, YYEKEE (reference sequence). Trimming pared 0 bases from V and 14 bases from J, leaving 18 bases between. This CDR3 is 15 amino acids long. For the CDR3, the DNA is TGTGCCAGCAGCTTGGAGTCTGGTCCTTGGGAGGCCCTCCACTTT. Protein: CASSLESGPWEALHF.

J is TRBJ2-1 and V is TRBV4-3; 15 bases fit TRBD2. After removal of 4 bases from V and 6 bases from J, the junction contained 13 bases not matched to a gene. Per germline, CDR1 LGHNA and CDR2 YSLEER. The CDR3 runs 19 residues. In nucleotides, the CDR3 is TGCGCCAGCAGCCTAAATCCGGGACTAGCGGGGGGCTTGGGCAATGAGCAGTTCTTC. Translated: CASSLNPGLAGGLGNEQFF.

The chain combines TRBV4-1 with TRBJ2-7; 8 nucleotides match TRBD1. Losses at the gene ends were 1 base for V and 0 bases for J; bases not matched to a gene: 2. This CDR3 contains 15 residues. Per germline, CDR1 MGHRA and CDR2 YSYEKL. CDR3 DNA: TGCGCCAGCAGCCAAGGGGACAGGAGCTCCTACGAGCAGTACTTC. It yields the protein CASSQGDRSSYEQYF.

This clone was picked up a small number of times. The CDR3 loop reads CASSPDRGNYGYTF. The CDR3 DNA sequence: TGTGCCAGCAGCCCGGACAGGGGAAACTATGGCTACACCTTC. V gene TRBV5-5 combines with J gene TRBJ1-2; 9 bases match TRBD1. In germline, CDR1 is SGHKS, CDR2 YYEKEE (reference sequence). The CDR3 extends over 14 amino acids. V trimming: 4 bases; J trimming: 2 bases; junction bases outside the gene matches: 3.

V usage is TRBV7-9 and J usage is TRBJ1-2; 7 bases are a match to TRBD1. The CDR3 length is 12 residues. Looked up from germline, CDR1 is SEHNR and CDR2 is FQNEAQ (reference sequence). The V segment lost 5 bases and the J segment 6 bases; nucleotides outside the gene matches: 3. The CDR3 DNA sequence: TGTGCCAGCAGCCCAACAGGGGATGGCTACACCTTC. Amino acid sequence: CASSPTGDGYTF.